Only a few counts were recorded for the clone carrying this TCR beta chain. This sample was taken from a study of cytomegalovirus exposure and HLA in healthy donors. On the study more broadly: Previous work identified roughly 120 million unique TCR beta sequences from 150 million to 200 million T cells. The Caucasian-associated ancestry cluster held 65% to 85% of 300 to 450 genotyped donors.

Germline-derived CDR1 and CDR2 are SQVTM and ANQGSEA. V lost 4 bases and J lost 11; bases outside the gene matches: 7. The CDR3 runs to 12 residues. PCR amplification relied on 60 Vbeta primers (plus 13 Jbeta primers). The table came from immunoSEQ multiplex PCR; TCRdb's copy has only in-frame clones and leaves some out. The sample lists 75,000 to 100,000 clones, approximately 72% occurring once. Input material: PBMCs. The receptor comes from a woman aged 70-85 years in good health and CMV-seropositive. V gene TRBV29-1 combines with J gene TRBJ1-1; TRBD1 matches 10 bases. DNA for the CDR3: TGCAGCGTTGGAGACAGGGGGCTTGCTGCTTTCTTT. Translated: CSVGDRGLAAFF.